One TCR beta chain is described in this entry. Its antigen is currently unknown. Sample treatment: over 15 received Ad26.COV2.S at low or high dose, single or two shots; 5 received placebo; per-sample allocation not given. Specimen acquisition occurred on day 63 following the initial vaccine or placebo injection. This sample is drawn from a study of Ad26.COV2.S vaccination and SARS-CoV-2 variants. Across the study: Once or twice, 56 days apart, Ad26.COV2.S was delivered intramuscularly. Study results and caveats: Vaccinees reportedly had broad spike-specific CD8+ and CD4+ T cell responses.

Profiled with immunoSEQ multiplex PCR; TCRdb holds only in-frame clones, not every one. The sample yields roughly 700,000 clones, 89% seen once. The material sequenced was peripheral blood, taken in a trial of Ad26.COV2.S vaccine versus placebo. This TCR was sampled from a person aged 18-65 years who received the Ad26.COV2.S COVID-19 vaccine or a placebo.

The CDR3 is CASSEQGPLSGYGYTF. DNA of the CDR3: TGTGCCAGCAGTGAACAAGGCCCCCTCTCGGGCTATGGCTACACCTTC. The chain is built from TRBV2 and TRBJ1-2; D is ambiguous. Trimming took 2 bases from V and 4 from J, leaving 17 bases between them. Germline V CDR1 and CDR2: SNHLY, FYNNEI. The CDR3 length is 16 residues.